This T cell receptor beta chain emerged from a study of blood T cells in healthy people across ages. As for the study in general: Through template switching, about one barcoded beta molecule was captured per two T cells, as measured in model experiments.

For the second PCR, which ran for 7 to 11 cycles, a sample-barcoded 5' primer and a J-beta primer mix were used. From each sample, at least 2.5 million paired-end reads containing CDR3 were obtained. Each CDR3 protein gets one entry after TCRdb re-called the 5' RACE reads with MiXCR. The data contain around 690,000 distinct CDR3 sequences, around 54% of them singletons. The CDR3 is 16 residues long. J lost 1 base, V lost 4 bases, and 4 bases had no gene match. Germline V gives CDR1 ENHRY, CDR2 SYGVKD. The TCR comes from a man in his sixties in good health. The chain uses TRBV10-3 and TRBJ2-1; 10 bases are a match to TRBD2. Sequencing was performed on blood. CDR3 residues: CAISAYSGGSYNEQFF. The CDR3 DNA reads TGTGCCATCAGTGCCTATAGCGGGGGGTCCTACAATGAGCAGTTCTTC.